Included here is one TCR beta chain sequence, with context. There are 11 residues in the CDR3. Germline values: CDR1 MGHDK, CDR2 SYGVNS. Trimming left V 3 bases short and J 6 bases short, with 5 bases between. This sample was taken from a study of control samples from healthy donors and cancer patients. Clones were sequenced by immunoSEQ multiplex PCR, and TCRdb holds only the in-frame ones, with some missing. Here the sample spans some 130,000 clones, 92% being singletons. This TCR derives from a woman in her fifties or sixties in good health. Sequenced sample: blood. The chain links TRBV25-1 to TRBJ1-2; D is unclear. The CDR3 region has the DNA TGTGCCAGCAGTGAGGTGGATGGCTACACCTTC. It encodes CASSEVDGYTF.